The present T cell receptor beta chain was sequenced within a study of PD-1 blockade in classical Hodgkin lymphoma. Background on the study: A 3 mg/kg intravenous dose of nivolumab was received by patients every 2 weeks.

Study results and caveats: Newly diagnosed patients and complete responders had comparable diversity at baseline.

V was shortened by 4 bases and J by 3 bases, with 15 bases between the two germline ends. Germline V gene lookup returns CDR1 MNHEY and CDR2 SVGAGI. The CDR3 extends over 15 amino acids. Here immunoSEQ multiplex PCR was the method, and the copy in TCRdb shows in-frame clones only, minus some. This sample has approximately 89,000 clones, with 65% to 85% found just once. Time point meaning: cycle 4 day 1 (C4D1), after five to seven weeks of nivolumab. All trial patients relapsed after autologous stem cell transplantation. In regard to this clone: What it binds is unknown.

Sequenced here: peripheral blood mononuclear cells (PBMCs), sampled before the fourth cycle of nivolumab. J is TRBJ2-5 and V is TRBV6-5; D possibly matches TRBD1 or TRBD2 (5 bases each). The sequence was collected from a human donor with classical Hodgkin lymphoma. The CDR3 region is CASSSTGTPKETQYF. CDR3 nucleotides: TGTGCCAGCAGTTCCACCGGGACGCCGAAAGAGACCCAGTACTTC.